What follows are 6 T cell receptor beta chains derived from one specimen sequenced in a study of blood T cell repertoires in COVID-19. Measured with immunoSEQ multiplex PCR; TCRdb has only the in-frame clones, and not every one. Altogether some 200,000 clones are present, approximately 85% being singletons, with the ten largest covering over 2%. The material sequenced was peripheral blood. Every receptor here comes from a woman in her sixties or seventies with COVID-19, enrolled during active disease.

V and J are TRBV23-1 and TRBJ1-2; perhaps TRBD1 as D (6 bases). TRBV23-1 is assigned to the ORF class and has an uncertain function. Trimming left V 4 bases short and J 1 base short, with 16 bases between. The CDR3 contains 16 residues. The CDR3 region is CASSLDTQGLNYGYTF. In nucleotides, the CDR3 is TGCGCCAGCAGTCTAGACACCCAGGGGCTTAACTATGGCTACACCTTC.

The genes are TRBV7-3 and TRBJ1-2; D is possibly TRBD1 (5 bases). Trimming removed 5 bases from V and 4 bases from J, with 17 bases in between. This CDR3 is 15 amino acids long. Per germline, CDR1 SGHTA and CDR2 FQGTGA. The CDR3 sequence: CASSPGRDGRYGYTF. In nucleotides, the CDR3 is TGTGCCAGCAGCCCAGGGAGGGACGGACGCTATGGCTACACCTTC.

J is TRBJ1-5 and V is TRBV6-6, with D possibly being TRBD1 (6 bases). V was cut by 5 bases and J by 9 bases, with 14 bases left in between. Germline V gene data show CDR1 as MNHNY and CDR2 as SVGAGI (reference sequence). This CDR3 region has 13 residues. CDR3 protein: CASSHDRSGPQHF. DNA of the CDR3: TGTGCCAGCAGTCACGACAGGTCCGGGCCCCAGCATTTT.

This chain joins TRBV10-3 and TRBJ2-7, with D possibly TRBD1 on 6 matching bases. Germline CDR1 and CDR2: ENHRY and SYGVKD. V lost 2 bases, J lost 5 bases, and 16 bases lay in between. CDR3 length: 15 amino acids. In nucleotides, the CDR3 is TGTGCCATCAGTGAGGTCTCTCAGGGGCAACACGAGCAGTACTTC. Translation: CAISEVSQGQHEQYF.

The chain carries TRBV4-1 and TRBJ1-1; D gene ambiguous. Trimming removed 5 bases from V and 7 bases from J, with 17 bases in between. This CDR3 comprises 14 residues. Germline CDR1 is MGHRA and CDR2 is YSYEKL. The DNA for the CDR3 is TGCGCCAGCAGCAATCGAATCGGGTCCGGTGAAGCTTTCTTT. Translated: CASSNRIGSGEAFF.

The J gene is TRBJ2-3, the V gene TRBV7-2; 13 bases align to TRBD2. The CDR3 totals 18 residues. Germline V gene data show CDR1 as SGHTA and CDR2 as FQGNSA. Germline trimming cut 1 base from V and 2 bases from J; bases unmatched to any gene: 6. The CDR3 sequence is CASSLVTGLAGHTDTQYF. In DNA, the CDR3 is TGTGCCAGCAGCTTAGTTACGGGACTAGCGGGACACACAGATACGCAGTATTTT.